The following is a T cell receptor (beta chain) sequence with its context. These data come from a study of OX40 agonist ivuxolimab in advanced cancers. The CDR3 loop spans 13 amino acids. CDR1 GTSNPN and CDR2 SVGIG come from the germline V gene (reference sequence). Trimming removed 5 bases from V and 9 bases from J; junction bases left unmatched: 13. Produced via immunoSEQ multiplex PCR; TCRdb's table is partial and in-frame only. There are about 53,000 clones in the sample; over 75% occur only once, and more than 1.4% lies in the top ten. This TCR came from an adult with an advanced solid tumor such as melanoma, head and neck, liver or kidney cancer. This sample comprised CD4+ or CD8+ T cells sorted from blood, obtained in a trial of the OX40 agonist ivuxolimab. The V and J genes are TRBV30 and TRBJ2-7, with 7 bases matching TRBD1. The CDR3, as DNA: TGTGCCTGGGGGACAGTCCTCTCAGGCCGGCAGTACTTC. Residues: CAWGTVLSGRQYF.